This T cell receptor beta chain was recovered during a study of T cell changes during pregnancy in multiple sclerosis (dated by TCRdb to the late 2010s). For context, the study as a whole: The study examined how the T cell repertoire changed over the course of pregnancy in women with multiple sclerosis.

Concerning this clone itself: Its recognized antigen is unknown. Base qualities were left out, and no much larger clone turns up one base away.

Clipping removes 6 bases from V and 6 bases from J, with 7 as the unmatched junction base count. From the cysteine up to the phenylalanine, the CDR3 has a length of 13 residues. The read is trimmed to its CDR3 DNA, 39 bases read in frame from base 1. In the germline V gene (reference sequence), CDR1 corresponds to MNHEY and CDR2 to SMNVEV. The protocol used for the library was the immunoSEQ multiplex PCR assay. Sourced from immuneACCESS, this table was stored by TCRdb with only in-frame sequences that have V and J called. A share of the clones is absent; for the studies checked, an unresolved V gene accounts for under half, and the remainder has no known explanation. In this sample the table shows 80,000 to 100,000 clones, over 80% of which occur a single time. The leading ten clones occupy under 3% of the sample.

This sample comprised peripheral blood, obtained in the first trimester of pregnancy. This TCR came from a female donor with multiple sclerosis, enrolled in a pregnancy study. The sequence joins TRBV27 to TRBJ1-1, and TRBD1 aligns with 7 junction nucleotides. For the CDR3, the sequence is CASRRQGESEAFF. The DNA is TGTGCCAGCAGGCGGCAGGGGGAATCTGAAGCTTTCTTT.